This T cell receptor beta chain was retrieved from a study of T cell changes during pregnancy in multiple sclerosis. V was cut by 0 bases and J by 4 bases, with 7 bases left in between. This CDR3 comprises 13 residues. CDR1 SGHRS and CDR2 YFSETQ come from the germline V gene. Produced via immunoSEQ multiplex PCR; TCRdb's table is partial and in-frame only. There are about 34,000 clones in the sample; 75% to 95% occur only once, and about 4.5% lies in the top ten. The material sequenced was CD8+ T cells from peripheral blood mononuclear cells, taken in the second trimester of pregnancy. This chain links TRBV5-1 with TRBJ1-1, with D unresolved. The TCR comes from a female donor with multiple sclerosis, enrolled in a pregnancy study. CDR3 protein: CASSLAEVTEAFF. DNA of the CDR3: TGCGCCAGCAGCTTGGCCGAGGTCACTGAAGCTTTCTTT.